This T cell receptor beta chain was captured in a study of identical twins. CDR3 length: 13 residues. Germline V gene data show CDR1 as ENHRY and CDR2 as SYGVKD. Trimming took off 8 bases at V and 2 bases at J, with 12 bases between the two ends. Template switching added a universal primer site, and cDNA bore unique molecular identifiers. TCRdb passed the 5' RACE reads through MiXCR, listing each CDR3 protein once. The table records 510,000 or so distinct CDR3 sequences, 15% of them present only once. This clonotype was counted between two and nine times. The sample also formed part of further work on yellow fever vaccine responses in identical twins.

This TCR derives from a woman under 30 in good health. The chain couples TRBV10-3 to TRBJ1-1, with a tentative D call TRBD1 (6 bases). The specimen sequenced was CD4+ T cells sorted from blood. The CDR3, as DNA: TGTGCCATCGGGGGGCAGGTAAACACTGAAGCTTTCTTT. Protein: CAIGGQVNTEAFF.